These 21 T cell receptor beta chains were all obtained from the same sample, sequenced in a study of cytomegalovirus exposure and HLA in healthy donors. Measured with immunoSEQ multiplex PCR; TCRdb has only the in-frame clones, and not every one. This table holds about 190,000 clones, roughly 82% found once. The sample was PBMCs. The receptors shown here come from a man younger than 30 in good health and CMV-seropositive.

This sequence joins TRBV9 and TRBJ1-1, with TRBD1 identical over 9 bases. V lost 0 bases, J lost 5 bases, and 5 bases stayed unmatched. CDR3 length: 15 residues. Germline V gene sequence: CDR1 SGDLS, CDR2 YYNGEE. CDR3 in amino acids: CASSVGDRVGTEAFF. In nucleotides, the CDR3 is TGTGCCAGCAGCGTAGGGGACAGGGTAGGGACTGAAGCTTTCTTT. The full variable domain, its missing parts supplied by reference TRBV9 and TRBJ1-1, is DSGVTQTPKHLITATGQRVTLRCSPRSGDLSVYWYQQSLDQGLQFLIQYYNGEERAKGNILERFSAQQFPDLHSELNLSSLELGDSALYFCASSVGDRVGTEAFFGQGTRLTVV.

The chain employs TRBV27 and TRBJ1-1; TRBD1 matches 8 bases. The CDR3 is 16 amino acids. In germline, CDR1 is MNHEY, CDR2 SMNVEV (reference sequence). The V segment lost 2 bases and the J segment 4 bases; nucleotides outside the gene matches: 9. The CDR3 reads CASSLGGTGLPTEAFF. CDR3 nucleotides: TGTGCCAGCAGTTTAGGGGGGACAGGACTTCCCACTGAAGCTTTCTTT.

CDR3 coding DNA: TGTGCCAGCTCACGTCAGTCGGAGGAGCAGTACTTC. Its translation is CASSRQSEEQYF. This chain joins TRBV18 and TRBJ2-7; unclear D gene. V was clipped by 4 bases and J by 7 bases, with 11 bases between them. The CDR3 loop spans 12 amino acids. CDR1 is KGHSH and CDR2 is LQKENI in the germline V gene.

The table lists this clone with a count of one. This chain uses TRBV29-1 with TRBJ2-7, with 7 nucleotides matching TRBD1. This CDR3 region has 12 residues. CDR1 and CDR2 from the germline V gene are SQVTM and ANQGSEA. J gave up 3 bases and V 2 bases, and 1 base lay outside the gene matches. This CDR3 is CSVERDSYEQYF. CDR3 coding DNA: TGCAGCGTTGAACGGGACAGCTACGAGCAGTACTTC.

V usage is TRBV18 and J usage is TRBJ1-1; 7 positions match TRBD1. The germline V gene has CDR1 KGHSH and CDR2 LQKENI. This CDR3 has 15 residues. With 1 base clipped from V and 1 base from J, the junction kept 3 bases outside the gene matches. The CDR3 loop is CASSPRQGKNTEAFF. Here the CDR3 DNA reads TGTGCCAGCTCACCACGACAGGGAAAGAACACTGAAGCTTTCTTT. Filled out from reference TRBV18 and TRBJ1-1, the complete variable domain reads NAGVMQNPRHLVRRRGQEARLRCSPMKGHSHVYWYRQLPEEGLKFMVYLQKENIIDESGMPKERFSAEFPKEGPSILRIQQVVRGDSAAYFCASSPRQGKNTEAFFGQGTRLTVV.

The genes are TRBV28 and TRBJ2-7, with D maybe TRBD2 (5 bases). CDR1 and CDR2 (germline): MDHEN, SYDVKM. The CDR3 is 14 residues long. V was cut by 5 bases and J by 2 bases, with 13 bases left in between. The CDR3 loop reads CASSPALVPYEQYF. CDR3 sequence (DNA): TGTGCCAGCAGTCCCGCACTAGTTCCCTACGAGCAGTACTTC. The full variable domain, with the rest looked up from reference TRBV28 and TRBJ2-7, is DVKVTQSSRYLVKRTGEKVFLECVQDMDHENMFWYRQDPGLGLRLIYFSYDVKMKEKGDIPEGYSVSREKKERFSLILESASTNQTSMYLCASSPALVPYEQYFGPGTRLTVT.

This clone has only one observation. This chain uses TRBV28 with TRBJ2-3; TRBD2 matches at 13 bases. V shed 6 bases, J shed 1 base, and the junction held 10 bases outside the gene matches. The germline gives CDR1 MDHEN, CDR2 SYDVKM. CDR3 length: 18 amino acids. The CDR3 loop reads CASRWRTSGSYGTDTQYF. As DNA, the CDR3 is TGTGCCAGCAGGTGGAGGACTAGCGGGAGCTATGGCACAGATACGCAGTATTTT.

This clone was seen once. The V gene is TRBV27, the J gene TRBJ2-1; no definite D call. This CDR3 comprises 13 residues. Germline values: CDR1 MNHEY, CDR2 SMNVEV (reference sequence). Trimming left V 6 bases short and J 15 bases short, with 21 bases between. CDR3 sequence reads: CASSPIEESAAFF. In nucleotides, the CDR3 is TGTGCCAGCAGCCCCATAGAGGAATCGGCTGCGTTCTTC.

The chain has TRBV27 and TRBJ2-1; 10 bases match TRBD2. Germline trimming cut 4 bases from V and 8 bases from J; bases unmatched to any gene: 8. CDR1 MNHEY and CDR2 SMNVEV come from the germline V gene (reference sequence). This CDR3 spans 15 amino acids. The CDR3 here is CASSSLAGMGHEQFF. The CDR3 DNA reads TGTGCCAGCAGTTCACTAGCGGGAATGGGGCATGAGCAGTTCTTC.

This chain connects TRBV7-9 to TRBJ1-5, with D unclear. V was trimmed by 0 bases and J by 6 bases, leaving 3 bases between them. This CDR3 is 12 amino acids long. Germline V lookup: CDR1 SEHNR, CDR2 FQNEAQ (reference sequence). The CDR3 protein is CASSLASQPQHF. CDR3 bases: TGTGCCAGCAGCTTAGCGAGTCAGCCCCAGCATTTT.

This chain uses TRBV2 with TRBJ2-1, with 11 bases aligning to TRBD2. Germline V CDR1 and CDR2: SNHLY, FYNNEI. The CDR3 is 18 residues long. The V segment lost 2 bases and the J segment 4 bases; nucleotides outside the gene matches: 10. This chain's CDR3 is CASSERLAGGLGYNEQFF. The CDR3 bases are TGTGCCAGCAGTGAAAGGTTAGCGGGAGGGCTAGGATACAATGAGCAGTTCTTC.

The gene calls are TRBV6-5 and TRBJ2-7, with D perhaps matching TRBD2 (7 bases). Looked up from germline, CDR1 is MNHEY and CDR2 is SVGAGI. V was pared by 0 bases and J by 0 bases, with 12 bases between. There are 16 residues in the CDR3. CDR3 sequence reads: CASSYSRGASSYEQYF. The CDR3 bases are TGTGCCAGCAGTTACTCCCGGGGGGCGAGCTCCTACGAGCAGTACTTC.

This chain uses TRBV7-9 with TRBJ2-7; D not resolved. The CDR3 length is 12 residues. Germline CDR1 is SEHNR and CDR2 is FQNEAQ (reference sequence). Trimming removed 5 bases at V and 7 bases at J, with 12 bases between. The CDR3 sequence: CASSPRPGEQYF. CDR3 nucleotide sequence: TGTGCCAGCAGCCCCCGGCCCGGGGAGCAGTACTTC.

This chain uses TRBV7-9 with TRBJ2-2; D possibly corresponds to TRBD1 (6 bases). This CDR3 region has 15 residues. Trimming removed 5 bases from V and 5 bases from J, with 15 bases in between. Germline CDR1 SEHNR, CDR2 FQNEAQ (reference sequence). The CDR3 is CASSRRDTKTGELFF. The CDR3 DNA reads as TGTGCCAGCAGCCGCCGGGACACTAAAACCGGGGAGCTGTTTTTT.

The rearrangement links TRBV28 to TRBJ1-2; 7 bases fit TRBD1. The germline V gene encodes CDR1 MDHEN and CDR2 SYDVKM. This CDR3 has 13 residues. V dropped 6 bases and J dropped 4; count of bases not matched to a gene: 5. The CDR3 DNA sequence: TGTGCCAGCAGGAGCGAGGGGGCCTATGGCTACACCTTC. It is translated as CASRSEGAYGYTF.

About this clone itself: The identical CDR3 is also encoded by other nucleotide sequences in the sample. V and J are TRBV5-1 and TRBJ1-2; D call uncertain. This CDR3 is built from 13 residues. V was clipped by 0 bases and J by 3 bases, with 6 bases between them. Germline V gene lookup returns CDR1 SGHRS and CDR2 YFSETQ. Here the CDR3 DNA reads TGCGCCAGCAGCTTGGCACAAGACTATGGCTACACCTTC. Translated: CASSLAQDYGYTF.

This clone occurred once. The chain carries TRBV7-7 and TRBJ2-2; D ambiguous. The CDR3 loop spans 12 amino acids. CDR1 is SSHAT and CDR2 is FNYEAQ in the germline V gene (reference sequence). V shed 6 bases and J shed 6 bases, with 8 bases lying between them. CDR3 residues: CASRSSAGELFF. In DNA, the CDR3 is TGTGCCAGCAGATCCTCGGCCGGGGAGCTGTTTTTT.

V is TRBV7-2 and J is TRBJ2-7, with a weak D call TRBD2 (6 bases). Germline assignment: CDR1 SGHTA and CDR2 FQGNSA. V was trimmed by 6 bases and J by 4 bases, leaving 13 bases between them. This CDR3 has 13 residues. CDR3 region: CASSPGVKYEQYF. In nucleotides, the CDR3 is TGTGCCAGCAGTCCGGGAGTGAAGTACGAGCAGTACTTC.

J is TRBJ1-5 and V is TRBV19, with no clear D. This CDR3 region has 15 residues. CDR1 is LNHDA and CDR2 is SQIVND in the germline V gene (reference sequence). V dropped 1 base and J dropped 7 bases, with 14 bases sitting between them. CDR3 in DNA: TGTGCCAGTAGTATAGCAGGTGGCACACTCCAGCCCCAGCATTTT. It yields the protein CASSIAGGTLQPQHF. The full variable domain, rest sourced from reference TRBV19 and TRBJ1-5, is DGGITQSPKYLFRKEGQNVTLSCEQNLNHDAMYWYRQDPGQGLRLIYYSQIVNDFQKGDIAEGYSVSREKKESFPLTVTSAQKNPTAFYLCASSIAGGTLQPQHFGDGTRLSIL.

The chain recombines TRBV28 with TRBJ2-5; perhaps TRBD2 as D (5 bases). This CDR3 has 17 residues. The germline CDR1 and CDR2 sequences are MDHEN and SYDVKM. V was shortened by 2 bases and J by 0 bases, with 16 bases between the two germline ends. This CDR3 is CASSLGGAGGYQETQYF. The CDR3 nucleotides are TGTGCCAGCAGTTTAGGAGGAGCTGGCGGGTACCAAGAGACCCAGTACTTC.

This clone has a handful of counts. The chain uses TRBV30 and TRBJ2-7, with 7 bases matching TRBD1. Trimming removed 3 bases from V and 5 bases from J; junction bases left unmatched: 4. This CDR3 region has 12 residues. Germline V CDR1 and CDR2: GTSNPN, SVGIG (reference sequence). CDR3 nucleotide sequence: TGTGCCTGGAGGGAACAGGGGAACGAGCAGTACTTC. Its translation: CAWREQGNEQYF.